This is a list of T cell receptor beta chains from one sample in a study of response to subunit inactivated influenza vaccine. TCRdb analysed the RT-PCR reads with MiXCR anew, one entry per CDR3 protein. There are hundreds of thousands of distinct CDR3 sequences in the sample; around 15% occur only once, and 6% to 9.5% lies in the top ten. The sample here was PBMCs from blood, taken around 15 days before vaccination. These receptors were taken from a man aged 45-65 years who received an inactivated influenza vaccine. CDR3s include the opening cysteine and the closing phenylalanine or tryptophan. The D gene is left open where the match is weak. Rows may omit the clone size; those that give it use once, few, many or a size class.

j_call: TRBJ2-1; clone_size: few; d_call: .; v_call: TRBV4-1; cdr3_aa: CASSQERYNEQFF; cdr3_nt: TGCGCCAGCAGCCAAGAGCGGTACAATGAGCAGTTCTTC
j_call: TRBJ2-3; clone_size: few; d_call: .; v_call: TRBV29-1; cdr3_aa: CSVFTLMNTDTQYF; cdr3_nt: TGCAGCGTCTTCACTTTAATGAACACAGATACGCAGTATTTT
j_call: TRBJ2-7; clone_size: .; d_call: TRBD1; v_call: TRBV4-1; cdr3_aa: CASSRSTAGTVPYEQYF; cdr3_nt: TGCGCCAGCAGCCGTTCAACAGCCGGGACAGTCCCCTACGAGCAGTACTTC
j_call: TRBJ2-4; clone_size: .; d_call: TRBD2; v_call: TRBV5-4; cdr3_aa: CAGSRGEEAKNIQYF; cdr3_nt: TGTGCCGGAAGCCGGGGGGAAGAGGCCAAAAACATTCAGTACTTC
j_call: TRBJ1-1; clone_size: many; d_call: TRBD1; v_call: TRBV5-1; cdr3_aa: CASSPRTGNTEAFF; cdr3_nt: TGCGCCAGCAGCCCCCGGACAGGGAACACTGAAGCTTTCTTT
j_call: TRBJ1-3; clone_size: .; d_call: TRBD1; v_call: TRBV18; cdr3_aa: CASSTGQASSGNTIYF; cdr3_nt: TGTGCCAGCTCAACAGGACAGGCAAGCTCTGGAAACACCATATATTTT
j_call: TRBJ2-1; clone_size: few; d_call: TRBD2; v_call: TRBV6-2/TRBV6-3; cdr3_aa: CASSSRGAGHRASYNEQFF; cdr3_nt: TGTGCCAGCAGTTCGCGGGGAGCGGGGCACCGGGCGTCCTACAATGAGCAGTTCTTC
j_call: TRBJ2-1; clone_size: few; d_call: TRBD1; v_call: TRBV5-1; cdr3_aa: CASSPGQGGEQFF; cdr3_nt: TGCGCCAGCAGCCCGGGACAGGGAGGAGAGCAGTTCTTC
j_call: TRBJ2-1; clone_size: few; d_call: .; v_call: TRBV24-1; cdr3_aa: CATSSQGFNEQFF; cdr3_nt: TGTGCCACCAGTTCGCAGGGTTTTAATGAGCAGTTCTTC
j_call: TRBJ2-7; clone_size: many; d_call: .; v_call: TRBV12-3/TRBV12-4; cdr3_aa: CASSPMDSWGEQYF; cdr3_nt: TGTGCCAGCAGTCCGATGGACAGTTGGGGCGAGCAGTACTTC
j_call: TRBJ1-4; clone_size: .; d_call: .; v_call: TRBV28; cdr3_aa: CASVDTSTNEKLFF; cdr3_nt: TGTGCCAGTGTCGACACATCAACTAATGAAAAACTGTTTTTT
j_call: TRBJ2-3; clone_size: .; d_call: .; v_call: TRBV20-1; cdr3_aa: CSARDAGSTDTQYF; cdr3_nt: TGCAGTGCTAGAGACGCGGGTAGCACAGATACGCAGTATTTT
j_call: TRBJ2-5; clone_size: few; d_call: .; v_call: TRBV12-3/TRBV12-4; cdr3_aa: CASSFLTKETQYF; cdr3_nt: TGTGCCAGCAGTTTTTTAACCAAAGAGACCCAGTACTTC
j_call: TRBJ2-1; clone_size: .; d_call: .; v_call: TRBV10-2; cdr3_aa: CASRTLAGPGNEQFF; cdr3_nt: TGCGCCAGCAGAACCCTAGCAGGCCCTGGAAATGAGCAGTTCTTC
j_call: TRBJ2-4; clone_size: few; d_call: .; v_call: TRBV5-1; cdr3_aa: CASSLAGLRAKNIQYF; cdr3_nt: TGCGCCAGCAGCTTGGCCGGGTTGAGAGCCAAAAACATTCAGTACTTC
j_call: TRBJ2-3; clone_size: few; d_call: TRBD2; v_call: TRBV24-1; cdr3_aa: CATSDPTSGSSDTQYF; cdr3_nt: TGTGCCACCAGTGACCCCACTAGCGGGAGTTCAGATACGCAGTATTTT
j_call: TRBJ2-7; clone_size: .; d_call: .; v_call: TRBV12-3/TRBV12-4; cdr3_aa: CASRGAVQYF; cdr3_nt: TGTGCCAGCAGGGGGGCGGTGCAGTACTTC
j_call: TRBJ1-2; clone_size: few; d_call: .; v_call: TRBV28; cdr3_aa: CASSNTESIDYGYTF; cdr3_nt: TGTGCCAGCAGCAATACAGAGAGTATTGACTATGGCTACACCTTC
j_call: TRBJ2-3; clone_size: .; d_call: .; v_call: TRBV21-1; cdr3_aa: CASIPFPTGGFPDTQYF; cdr3_nt: TGTGCCAGCATTCCCTTCCCGACAGGGGGCTTCCCAGATACGCAGTATTTT
j_call: TRBJ2-4; clone_size: few; d_call: TRBD2; v_call: TRBV2; cdr3_aa: CATRLAGEANIQYF; cdr3_nt: TGTGCCACAAGACTAGCGGGAGAGGCAAACATTCAGTACTTC
j_call: TRBJ2-3; clone_size: few; d_call: .; v_call: TRBV5-1; cdr3_aa: CASSSLGWEGASTDTQYF; cdr3_nt: TGCGCCAGCAGCTCGCTTGGTTGGGAGGGGGCAAGCACAGATACGCAGTATTTT
j_call: TRBJ2-1; clone_size: .; d_call: TRBD2; v_call: TRBV29-1; cdr3_aa: CSVDGTSESDNEQFF; cdr3_nt: TGCAGCGTTGACGGGACTAGCGAATCGGACAATGAGCAGTTCTTC
j_call: TRBJ1-6; clone_size: .; d_call: .; v_call: TRBV28; cdr3_aa: CASTFRGMGNSPLHF; cdr3_nt: TGTGCCAGCACCTTTAGAGGGATGGGCAATTCACCCCTCCACTTT
j_call: TRBJ1-1; clone_size: few; d_call: TRBD1; v_call: TRBV6-1; cdr3_aa: CASTGTGNTEAFF; cdr3_nt: TGTGCCAGCACCGGGACAGGGAACACTGAAGCTTTCTTT
j_call: TRBJ2-3; clone_size: .; d_call: TRBD2; v_call: TRBV4-1; cdr3_aa: CASSQRLAGGPGTDTQYF; cdr3_nt: TGCGCCAGCAGCCAGAGACTAGCGGGGGGGCCCGGCACAGATACGCAGTATTTT
j_call: TRBJ2-5; clone_size: .; d_call: TRBD1; v_call: TRBV6-2/TRBV6-3; cdr3_aa: CASRRRTGNPLGETQYF; cdr3_nt: TGTGCCAGCAGGCGCCGGACAGGGAACCCCCTCGGAGAGACCCAGTACTTC
j_call: TRBJ2-3; clone_size: few; d_call: TRBD2; v_call: TRBV20-1; cdr3_aa: CSPKAGGDTQYF; cdr3_nt: TGCAGCCCTAAGGCGGGGGGCGATACGCAGTATTTT
j_call: TRBJ1-5; clone_size: few; d_call: TRBD1; v_call: TRBV12-3/TRBV12-4; cdr3_aa: CASSPTGQGFGQPQHF; cdr3_nt: TGTGCCAGCAGCCCGACCGGACAGGGATTTGGTCAGCCCCAGCATTTT
j_call: TRBJ1-6; clone_size: .; d_call: TRBD1; v_call: TRBV7-8; cdr3_aa: CATTTGYNSPLHF; cdr3_nt: TGTGCCACCACGACAGGGTATAATTCACCCCTCCACTTT